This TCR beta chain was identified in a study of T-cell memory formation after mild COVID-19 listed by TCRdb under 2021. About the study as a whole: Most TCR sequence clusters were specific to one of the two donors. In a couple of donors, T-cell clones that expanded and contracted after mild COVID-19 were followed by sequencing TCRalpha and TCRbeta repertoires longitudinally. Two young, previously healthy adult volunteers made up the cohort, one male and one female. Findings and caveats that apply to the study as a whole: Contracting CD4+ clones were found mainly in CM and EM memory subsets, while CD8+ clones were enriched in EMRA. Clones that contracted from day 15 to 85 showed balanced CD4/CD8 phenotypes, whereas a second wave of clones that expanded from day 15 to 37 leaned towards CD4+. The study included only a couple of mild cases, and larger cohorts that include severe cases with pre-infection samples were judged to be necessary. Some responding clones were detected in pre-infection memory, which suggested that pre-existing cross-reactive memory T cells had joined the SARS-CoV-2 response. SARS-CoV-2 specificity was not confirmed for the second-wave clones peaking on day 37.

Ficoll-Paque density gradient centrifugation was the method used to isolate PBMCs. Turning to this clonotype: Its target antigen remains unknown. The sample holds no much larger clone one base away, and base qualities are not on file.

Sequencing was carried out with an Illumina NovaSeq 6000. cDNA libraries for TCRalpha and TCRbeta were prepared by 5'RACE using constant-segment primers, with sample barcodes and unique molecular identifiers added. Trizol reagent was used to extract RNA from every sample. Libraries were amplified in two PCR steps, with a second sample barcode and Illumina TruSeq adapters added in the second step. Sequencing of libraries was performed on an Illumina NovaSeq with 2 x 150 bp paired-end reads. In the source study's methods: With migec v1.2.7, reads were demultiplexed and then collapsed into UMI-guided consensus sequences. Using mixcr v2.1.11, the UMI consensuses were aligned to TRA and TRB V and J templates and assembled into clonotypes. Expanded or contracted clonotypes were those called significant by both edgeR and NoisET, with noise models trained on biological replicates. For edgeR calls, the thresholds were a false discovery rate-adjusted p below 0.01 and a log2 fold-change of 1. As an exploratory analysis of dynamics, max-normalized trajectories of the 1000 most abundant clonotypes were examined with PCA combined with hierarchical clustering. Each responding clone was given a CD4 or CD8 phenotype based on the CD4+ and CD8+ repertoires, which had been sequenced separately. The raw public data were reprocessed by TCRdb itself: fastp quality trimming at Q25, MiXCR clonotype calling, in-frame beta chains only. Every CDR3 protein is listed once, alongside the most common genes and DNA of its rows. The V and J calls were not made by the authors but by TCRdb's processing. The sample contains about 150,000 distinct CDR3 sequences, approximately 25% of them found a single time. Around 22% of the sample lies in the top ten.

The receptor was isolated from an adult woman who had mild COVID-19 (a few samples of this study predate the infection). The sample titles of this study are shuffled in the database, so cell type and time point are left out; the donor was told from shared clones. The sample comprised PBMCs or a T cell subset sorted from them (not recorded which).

The bases are TGTGCCAGCAGCCCCGGACTAGCGGTGAAGAATGAGCAGTTCTTC. Its coded protein is CASSPGLAVKNEQFF. Recombination joined TRBV14 with TRBJ2-1, and TRBD2 matches 10 of the central bases. Reading the germline V gene gives CDR1 SGHDN and CDR2 FVKESK. Reading from cysteine to phenylalanine, the CDR3 counts 15 amino acids. CDR3 DNA is the only sequence kept; it has 45 bases, read in frame from the first base. V lost 4 bases and J lost 7 bases, and the count of bases not matched to a germline gene is 7.